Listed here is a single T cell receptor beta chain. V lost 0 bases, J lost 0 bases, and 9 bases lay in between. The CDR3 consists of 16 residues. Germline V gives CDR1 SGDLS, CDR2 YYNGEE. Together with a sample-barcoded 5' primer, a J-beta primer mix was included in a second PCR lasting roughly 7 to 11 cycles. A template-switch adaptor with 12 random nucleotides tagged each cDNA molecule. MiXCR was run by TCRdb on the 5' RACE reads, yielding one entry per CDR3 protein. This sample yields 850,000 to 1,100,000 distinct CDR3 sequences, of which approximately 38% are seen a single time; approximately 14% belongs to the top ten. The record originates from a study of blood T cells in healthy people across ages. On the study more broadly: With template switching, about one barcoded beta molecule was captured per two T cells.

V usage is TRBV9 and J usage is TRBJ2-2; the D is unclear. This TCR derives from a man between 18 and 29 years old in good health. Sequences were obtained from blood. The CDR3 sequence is CASSVVEPANTGELFF. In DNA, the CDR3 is TGTGCCAGCAGCGTAGTGGAACCCGCGAACACCGGGGAGCTGTTTTTT.